These 20 T cell receptor beta chains were all obtained from the same sample, sequenced in a study of blood T cell repertoires in COVID-19. Here immunoSEQ multiplex PCR was the method, and the copy in TCRdb shows in-frame clones only, minus some. The sample records approximately 220,000 clones, 85% to 90% being singletons. Sequenced material: PBMCs or T cells enriched from blood (not recorded which). The source is a woman aged 18-29 years in a cohort exposed to, infected with or recovered from COVID-19 (not recorded which).

The rearrangement joins TRBV10-3 to TRBJ1-1; 10 bases map to TRBD1. After removal of 4 bases from V and 3 bases from J, the junction contained 8 bases not matched to a gene. This CDR3 comprises 16 residues. Per the germline V gene, CDR1 is ENHRY and CDR2 is SYGVKD. The DNA for the CDR3 is TGTGCCATCAGTGGGAGACAGGGGGCTAGGGACACTGAAGCTTTCTTT. Translation: CAISGRQGARDTEAFF.

This clone is a singleton in its sample. V usage is TRBV5-1 and J usage is TRBJ1-5, with a possible D match to TRBD1 (6 bases). V shed 4 bases and J shed 1 base, with 12 bases lying between them. There are 15 residues in the CDR3. Germline values: CDR1 SGHRS, CDR2 YFSETQ. This CDR3 is CASSRGGVSNQPQHF. As DNA, the CDR3 is TGCGCCAGCAGCAGAGGGGGGGTGAGCAATCAGCCCCAGCATTTT.

V and J are TRBV10-3 and TRBJ1-4; D ambiguous. Trimming took off 3 bases at V and 7 bases at J, with 12 bases between the two ends. Looked up from germline, CDR1 is ENHRY and CDR2 is SYGVKD. CDR3 length equals 14 residues. The CDR3 bases are TGTGCCATCAGTGATCATTCTCTAAGTGAAAAACTGTTTTTT. Protein: CAISDHSLSEKLFF.

CDR3 nucleotide sequence: TGTGCCTGGAGTGCAACAGGGAGCACAGATACGCAGTATTTT. Encoded protein: CAWSATGSTDTQYF. The chain is built from TRBV30 and TRBJ2-3; D perhaps matches TRBD1 (6 bases). The CDR3 runs 14 residues. Trimming cost V 1 base and J 0 bases, with 8 bases left between them. CDR1 is GTSNPN, CDR2 SVGIG, per germline (reference sequence). Full variable domain (remainder filled in from reference TRBV30 and TRBJ2-3): SQTIHQWPATLVQPVGSPLSLECTVEGTSNPNLYWYRQAAGRGLQLLFYSVGIGQISSEVPQNLSASRPQDRQFILSSKKLLLSDSGFYLCAWSATGSTDTQYFGPGTRLTVL.

The chain couples TRBV11-2 to TRBJ2-7, with TRBD1 as a possible D gene (5 bases). The germline gives CDR1 SGHAT, CDR2 FQNNGV. The CDR3 is made up of 15 amino acids. Deletions cut 0 bases from V and 0 bases from J, with 9 bases between. The CDR3 region is CASSLDTGGSYEQYF. CDR3 nucleotides: TGTGCCAGCAGCTTAGACACAGGTGGCTCCTACGAGCAGTACTTC.

The chain couples TRBV9 to TRBJ1-3; a possible D gene is TRBD1 (5 bases). The CDR3 runs to 14 residues. Trimming removed 3 bases from V and 9 bases from J, with 16 bases in between. In germline, CDR1 is SGDLS, CDR2 YYNGEE. In nucleotides, the CDR3 is TGTGCCAGCAGCGATCCAACCCCTAGGGGCACCATATATTTT. Encoded protein: CASSDPTPRGTIYF.

The rearrangement joins TRBV5-1 to TRBJ2-1, with D possibly TRBD2 on 6 matching bases. This CDR3 has 15 amino acids. V was cut by 4 bases and J by 10 bases, with 21 bases left in between. Germline values: CDR1 SGHRS, CDR2 YFSETQ. The chain's CDR3 is CASSPWAGRQYEQFF. The CDR3 nucleotides read TGCGCCAGCAGCCCATGGGCGGGAAGGCAATACGAGCAGTTCTTC.

The chain uses TRBV7-9 and TRBJ1-2; possible D gene TRBD1, 5 bases. The CDR3 runs to 16 residues. Germline V gene lookup returns CDR1 SEHNR and CDR2 FQNEAQ (reference sequence). Trimming removed 5 bases at V and 4 bases at J, with 20 bases between. The CDR3 reads CASSPSIGGNSYGYTF. For the CDR3, the DNA is TGTGCCAGCAGCCCATCCATCGGGGGGAATAGCTATGGCTACACCTTC.

This clone was seen only a few times. The chain recombines TRBV19 with TRBJ1-1, with a tentative D call TRBD1 (6 bases). Trimming cost V 1 base and J 2 bases, with 8 bases left between them. The CDR3 consists of 14 residues. The germline CDR1 and CDR2 sequences are LNHDA and SQIVND (reference sequence). The chain's CDR3 is CASSIGGRNTEAFF. The CDR3 bases are TGTGCCAGTAGTATAGGGGGGCGAAACACTGAAGCTTTCTTT.

The chain carries TRBV5-6 and TRBJ2-1, with 8 bases aligning to TRBD1. CDR1 and CDR2 from the germline V gene are SGHDT and YYEEEE. The trim removed 0 bases at V and 1 base at J, leaving 3 bases unmatched. The length of the CDR3 is 16 residues. CDR3 sequence reads: CASSLDRGASYNEQFF. The CDR3 nucleotides are TGTGCCAGCAGCTTGGACAGGGGGGCTTCCTACAATGAGCAGTTCTTC.

This chain links TRBV6-5 with TRBJ1-1; the D is unclear. CDR3 length: 13 residues. Per the germline V gene, CDR1 is MNHEY and CDR2 is SVGAGI. V shed 7 bases and J shed 0 bases, with 9 bases lying between them. The chain's CDR3 is CASTRGLNTEAFF. CDR3 nucleotide sequence: TGTGCCAGCACCCGGGGTCTGAACACTGAAGCTTTCTTT.

This chain joins TRBV5-5 and TRBJ1-2; TRBD1 matches 7 bases. The J segment lost 1 base and the V segment lost 4 bases, leaving 4 bases of the junction unmatched. CDR3 length: 14 amino acids. Germline CDR1 SGHKS, CDR2 YYEKEE (reference sequence). The CDR3 DNA follows: TGTGCCAGCAGCCGGGACAGCCTTAACTATGGCTACACCTTC. Translating it yields CASSRDSLNYGYTF.

Note on this clone: Additional DNA sequences in this sample encode the identical CDR3. This rearrangement joins TRBV19 to TRBJ1-1; TRBD1 is a possible D gene (6 bases). The CDR3 is made up of 14 amino acids. The germline CDR1 and CDR2 sequences are LNHDA and SQIVND (reference sequence). Trimming stripped 5 bases from V and 0 bases from J, with 10 bases between. CDR3 residues: CASSLGQMNTEAFF. CDR3 DNA: TGTGCCAGTAGTCTCGGACAGATGAACACTGAAGCTTTCTTT.

The chain links TRBV28 to TRBJ1-2; D possibly corresponds to TRBD1 (5 bases). CDR3 length: 15 amino acids. Trimming stripped 4 bases from V and 3 bases from J, with 15 bases between. Germline values: CDR1 MDHEN, CDR2 SYDVKM. The CDR3 nucleotides are TGTGCCAGCAGTTCCGGACAACTAACTCACTATGGCTACACCTTC. Translating it yields CASSSGQLTHYGYTF.

The J gene is TRBJ2-1, the V gene TRBV24-1, with 7 bases matching TRBD1. Trimming cost V 4 bases and J 0 bases; bases outside gene matches: 5. Germline CDR1 is KGHDR and CDR2 is SFDVKD. CDR3 length: 16 amino acids. CDR3 in DNA: TGTGCCACCAGTGACACGACAGGGAGCTCCTACAATGAGCAGTTCTTC. Translating it yields CATSDTTGSSYNEQFF.

The gene calls are TRBV14 and TRBJ2-1; 9 positions agree with TRBD2. J was trimmed by 3 bases and V by 4 bases; bases with no gene match: 7. The germline CDR1 and CDR2 sequences are SGHDN and FVKESK. The CDR3 loop spans 16 amino acids. The CDR3, as DNA: TGTGCCAGCAGCCCCCCCGAGCGGGGGGTCTACAATGAGCAGTTCTTC. As protein: CASSPPERGVYNEQFF.

The V and J genes are TRBV6-5 and TRBJ2-2, with 7 positions matching TRBD2. Germline lookup yields CDR1 MNHEY and CDR2 SVGAGI. V trimming: 1 base; J trimming: 4 bases; junction bases outside the gene matches: 6. The CDR3 extends over 16 amino acids. CDR3 nucleotide sequence: TGTGCCAGCAGTTACTTCCTAGCGGAAGCCACCGGGGAGCTGTTTTTT. As protein: CASSYFLAEATGELFF.

This clone was seen only once. This sequence joins TRBV5-1 and TRBJ2-3; D remains ambiguous. Germline V gene sequence: CDR1 SGHRS, CDR2 YFSETQ. CDR3 length: 15 residues. Trimming stripped 0 bases from V and 3 bases from J, with 11 bases between. The CDR3 DNA reads TGCGCCAGCAGCTTGGGAGTTCCGGAGACAGATACGCAGTATTTT. Translated: CASSLGVPETDTQYF.

CDR3 DNA: TGTGCCAGCAGTTTAAACGGTAGGCAGGGGGGCACTGAAGCTTTCTTT. It is translated as CASSLNGRQGGTEAFF. The chain has TRBV27 and TRBJ1-1; 7 bases are a match to TRBD1. CDR1 and CDR2 from the germline V gene are MNHEY and SMNVEV (reference sequence). The junction had 10 bases not matched to a gene; V was cut back by 2 bases and J by 4 bases. The CDR3 runs 16 residues.

V gene TRBV5-8 combines with J gene TRBJ1-3; weak D call: TRBD1 (5 bases). Per the germline V gene, CDR1 is SGHTS and CDR2 is YDEGEE. This CDR3 comprises 14 residues. The ends were cut back, 2 bases at V and 7 bases at J, with 13 bases in the middle. CDR3 loop: CASSFGMRGNTIYF. CDR3 DNA sequence: TGTGCCAGCAGCTTCGGCATGCGGGGGAACACCATATATTTT.